The clone carrying this T cell receptor (beta chain) came up a few times. Its antigen is not known. J lost 1 base, V lost 6 bases, and 12 bases had no gene match. Germline V gene sequence: CDR1 GTSNPN, CDR2 SVGIG (reference sequence). The CDR3 has 18 amino acids. The study ran its PCR with 60 Vbeta and 13 Jbeta primers. The data were produced by immunoSEQ multiplex PCR, yet TCRdb's version contains in-frame clones alone and is incomplete. The table has under 250,000 clones, roughly 84% seen once. The entry originates in a study of cytomegalovirus exposure and HLA in healthy donors. Study observations and caveats: Earlier analysis yielded a pattern in which most TCR beta V segments were productive about 87% or about 30% of the time.

The chain links TRBV30 to TRBJ2-6, with 10 bases that match TRBD1. This clonotype was sampled from a man between 50 and 59 years old in good health and CMV-seronegative. Source material: PBMCs. CDR3 sequence (DNA): TGTGCCTGTAGGCACCCGGGACAGGGGACTTCTGGGGCCAACGTCCTGACTTTC. Translating gives CACRHPGQGTSGANVLTF. The whole variable domain, remainder taken from reference TRBV30 and TRBJ2-6, is SQTIHQWPATLVQPVGSPLSLECTVEGTSNPNLYWYRQAAGRGLQLLFYSVGIGQISSEVPQNLSASRPQDRQFILSSKKLLLSDSGFYLCACRHPGQGTSGANVLTFGAGSRLTVL.